This T cell receptor beta chain derives from a study of control samples from healthy donors and cancer patients. Profiled with immunoSEQ multiplex PCR; TCRdb holds only in-frame clones, not every one. The sample has some 95,000 clones; around three quarters are singletons. Germline V CDR1 and CDR2: SNHLY, FYNNEI. The junction had 14 bases not matched to a gene; V was cut back by 6 bases and J by 13 bases. This CDR3 spans 14 amino acids. This clonotype originated in a young woman in good health. The sample taken for sequencing was blood. V gene TRBV2 combines with J gene TRBJ1-4; 7 nucleotides line up with TRBD1. CDR3 sequence reads: CASSSVRTGELLFF. In DNA, the CDR3 is TGTGCCAGCAGCAGTGTCCGGACAGGAGAGTTACTGTTTTTT.